The source of this TCR beta chain is a study of shared clonotypes between healthy human individuals. The CDR3 consists of 13 residues. CDR1 MNHNY and CDR2 SVGAGI come from the germline V gene (reference sequence). The V end was cut by 7 bases, the J end by 0 bases, with 9 bases between. Only in-frame clones appear in the TCRdb table, and some are missing; sequencing was by immunoSEQ multiplex PCR. The sample lists millions of clones, about 95% seen once, with roughly 1% in the top ten. Naive CD8 cells lacked CD45RO and underwent positive selection for CCR7, leaving out terminally differentiated effector memory CD45RA+ cells.

The receptor's source is a young man in good health. The sequencing input was naive CD8+ T cells sorted from blood. The chain uses TRBV6-6 and TRBJ1-1; no clear D gene. In nucleotides, the CDR3 is TGTGCCAGCACTGACTATATGAACACTGAAGCTTTCTTT. Amino acids: CASTDYMNTEAFF.